The clone carrying this T cell receptor beta chain has ten or more counts. Its antigen is not known. After removal of 5 bases from V and 6 bases from J, the junction contained 14 bases not matched to a gene. This CDR3 is built from 16 residues. Bulk libraries came from a prior protocol with listed TCR primers. TCRdb re-called the PCR reads with MiXCR, one entry per CDR3 protein. The data hold more than 450,000 distinct CDR3 sequences, with roughly 24% observed a single time. The data belong to a study of molecular identifiers for immune sequencing clone quantification. Study outcomes and limitations: Beyond 20 RNA copies, clones held over 99% of effector molecules, compared with under 1% in naive cells. Reportedly, one cell's Jurkat TCR RNA was detected within 1,200,000 naive CD8 cells.

The sequencing sample was made of naive CD8+ T cells from blood, with Jurkat cell RNA spiked in. Subset defined: FACS-sorted CD8+CD4-CCR7+CD45RA+ naive T cells. The rearrangement joins TRBV12-3 or TRBV12-4 to TRBJ2-3; TRBD1 matches 7 bases. This TCR was sampled from a human donor in good health. Some libraries in this study had Jurkat cell RNA spiked in. The CDR3 loop reads CASSPWLEGARDTQYF. The CDR3 DNA is TGTGCCAGCAGTCCCTGGCTCGAGGGGGCGCGCGATACGCAGTATTTT.